The 10 T cell receptor beta chains below all came from one sample that was sequenced in a study of blood T cell repertoires in COVID-19. Some clones are missing from TCRdb's copy, which holds only in-frame ones; the method was immunoSEQ multiplex PCR. There are approximately 270,000 clones in the sample; 70% to 90% occur only once, and over 1.5% lies in the top ten. Sample: PBMCs or T cells enriched from blood (not recorded which). All receptors derive from a woman between 45 and 65 years old who had recovered from COVID-19.

The genes are TRBV6-5 and TRBJ1-5, with D uncertain. Trimming shortened V by 2 bases and J by 5 bases, and 7 bases separated the two germline ends. CDR1 is MNHEY, CDR2 SVGAGI, per germline. The CDR3 loop spans 13 amino acids. The CDR3: CASSYVPHQPQHF. In DNA, the CDR3 is TGTGCCAGCAGTTACGTCCCTCATCAGCCCCAGCATTTT.

The chain has TRBV7-9 and TRBJ2-3, with a tentative D call TRBD2 (5 bases). CDR1 and CDR2 (germline): SEHNR, FQNEAQ (reference sequence). V gave up 5 bases and J gave up 0 bases, with 15 bases separating them. The CDR3 is 16 amino acids. This CDR3 reads CASSDIVGASTDTQYF. The DNA for the CDR3 is TGTGCCAGCAGCGACATTGTGGGAGCTAGCACAGATACGCAGTATTTT. The full variable domain, rest sourced from reference TRBV7-9 and TRBJ2-3, is DTGVSQNPRHKITKRGQNVTFRCDPISEHNRLYWYRQTLGQGPEFLTYFQNEAQLEKSRLLSDRFSAERPKGSFSTLEIQRTEQGDSAMYLCASSDIVGASTDTQYFGPGTRLTVL.

The V and J genes are TRBV10-1 and TRBJ2-7; D possibly corresponds to TRBD1 (6 bases). Germline values: CDR1 WNHNN, CDR2 SYGVQD (reference sequence). V was cut by 0 bases and J by 4 bases, with 16 bases left in between. The CDR3 sequence is 16 residues long. The CDR3 bases are TGCGCCAGCAGTGAGTCAGCGACAGGTGGTAGGTACGAGCAGTACTTC. It yields the protein CASSESATGGRYEQYF.

V and J are TRBV5-4 and TRBJ2-1; 7 bases fit TRBD2. The V gene end was trimmed by 4 bases and the J gene end by 8 bases; junction bases not matched to a gene: 15. Germline V CDR1 and CDR2: SGHNT, YYREEE (reference sequence). The CDR3 runs 16 residues. The CDR3 bases are TGTGCCAGCAGCCCTCCCCTCAGCGGGGCTAGGGATGAGCAGTTCTTC. Protein: CASSPPLSGARDEQFF. Full variable domain (rest looked up from reference TRBV5-4 and TRBJ2-1): ETGVTQSPTHLIKTRGQQVTLRCSSQSGHNTVSWYQQALGQGPQFIFQYYREEENGRGNFPPRFSGLQFPNYSSELNVNALELDDSALYLCASSPPLSGARDEQFFGPGTRLTVL.

This rearrangement joins TRBV7-9 to TRBJ1-1; 7 positions match TRBD1. Germline CDR1 is SEHNR and CDR2 is FQNEAQ (reference sequence). Trimming removed 5 bases from V and 2 bases from J; junction bases left unmatched: 8. The CDR3 loop spans 15 amino acids. As DNA, the CDR3 is TGTGCCAGCAGCGGAAGGACAGGTTACAACACTGAAGCTTTCTTT. Encoded protein: CASSGRTGYNTEAFF.

This clone was seen a handful of times. This chain's CDR3 is CASSLALLREAFF. The DNA of the CDR3 is TGTGCCAGCAGTTTAGCGCTCCTACGTGAAGCTTTCTTT. The J gene is TRBJ1-1, the V gene TRBV12-3 or TRBV12-4, with D hard to call. Between the trimmed V and J ends, which lost 0 bases and 7 bases, there was a span of 9 bases. This CDR3 contains 13 residues.

The chain is built from TRBV5-4 and TRBJ1-2, with D possibly being TRBD1 (6 bases). The germline V gene has CDR1 SGHNT and CDR2 YYREEE (reference sequence). Trimming shortened V by 3 bases and J by 8 bases, and 11 bases separated the two germline ends. The CDR3 contains 12 residues. The CDR3 loop reads CASSSDSEGYTF. Written as DNA, the CDR3 is TGTGCCAGCAGCTCGGACAGCGAGGGCTACACCTTC.

The J gene is TRBJ1-4, the V gene TRBV28, with TRBD1 as a possible D gene (5 bases). CDR1 and CDR2 from the germline V gene are MDHEN and SYDVKM. The V end lost 2 bases, the J end lost 5 bases, and 12 bases lay between the germline ends. CDR3 length equals 15 residues. As DNA, the CDR3 is TGTGCCAGCAGTTTAGCCAGGGCATTAAATGAAAAACTGTTTTTT. Translation gives CASSLARALNEKLFF. Using reference TRBV28 and TRBJ1-4 for the parts outside the CDR3, the full variable domain is DVKVTQSSRYLVKRTGEKVFLECVQDMDHENMFWYRQDPGLGLRLIYFSYDVKMKEKGDIPEGYSVSREKKERFSLILESASTNQTSMYLCASSLARALNEKLFFGSGTQLSVL.

This rearrangement joins TRBV7-8 to TRBJ2-1, with TRBD2 matching over 8 bases. Germline loops: CDR1 SGHVS, CDR2 FQNEAQ. With 2 bases clipped from V and 9 bases from J, the junction kept 9 bases outside the gene matches. The CDR3 spans 15 residues. The CDR3 region has the DNA TGTGCCAGCAGCTTATCCGGGACTAGGCGGGGTGAGCAGTTCTTC. Its translation is CASSLSGTRRGEQFF. Supplemented by reference TRBV7-8 and TRBJ2-1, the full variable domain reads GAGVSQSPRYKVAKRGQDVALRCDPISGHVSLFWYQQALGQGPEFLTYFQNEAQLDKSGLPSDRFFAERPEGSVSTLKIQRTQQEDSAVYLCASSLSGTRRGEQFFGPGTRLTVL.

This chain joins TRBV5-1 and TRBJ2-1; a weak D match, TRBD1 (6 bases). Germline CDR1 SGHRS, CDR2 YFSETQ. CDR3 size: 14 residues. Trimming took 1 base from V and 4 from J, leaving 9 bases between them. CDR3 residues: CASSLRTEYNEQFF. In DNA form, the CDR3 reads TGCGCCAGCAGCTTGCGGACAGAGTACAATGAGCAGTTCTTC.